Listed here are 5 T cell receptor beta chains from one sample, sequenced in a study of CD8 T cells in Susac syndrome. Random-hexamer reverse transcription was applied to roughly 0.45 to 1 ug RNA. TCRdb re-analysed the immunoSEQ multiplex PCR reads in MiXCR, keeping a single row per CDR3 protein. The sample yields about 150,000 distinct CDR3 sequences, roughly 95% seen once. Source material: CD4+ T cells from PBMCs. The receptors were sampled from a human donor with Susac syndrome.

The chain has TRBV2 and TRBJ1-1, with unresolved D. In germline, CDR1 is SNHLY, CDR2 FYNNEI. With 0 bases removed from V and 7 bases from J, the gap between germline ends came to 9 bases. The CDR3 totals 13 residues. The CDR3, as DNA: TGTGCCAGCAGTGAAGCCGGCAGACGTGAAGCTTTCTTT. This translates into CASSEAGRREAFF.

The chain uses TRBV5-6 and TRBJ1-2; D is perhaps TRBD1 (6 bases). Germline CDR1 SGHDT, CDR2 YYEEEE. CDR3 length: 15 amino acids. V gave up 0 bases and J gave up 6 bases, with 15 bases separating them. The CDR3 protein is CASSLGQVKRDGYTF. DNA for the CDR3: TGTGCCAGCAGCTTGGGACAGGTGAAAAGGGATGGCTACACCTTC.

In DNA, the CDR3 is TGCAGTTCGGGCGTGTCGGGGGACGAGCAGTACTTC. Protein sequence: CSSGVSGDEQYF. The chain carries TRBV20-1 and TRBJ2-7, with a tentative D call TRBD2 (6 bases). The germline V gene encodes CDR1 DFQATT and CDR2 SNEGSKA (reference sequence). Trimming stripped 8 bases from V and 5 bases from J, with 16 bases between. This CDR3 is 12 amino acids long.

This clonotype was picked up one time. This chain links TRBV5-6 with TRBJ1-2, with 8 bases identical to TRBD1. The CDR3 has 14 amino acids. The V and J ends lost 4 bases and 4 bases, in that order; junction bases with no gene match: 6. The germline CDR1 and CDR2 sequences are SGHDT and YYEEEE. The CDR3 region is CASSPQGQVYGYTF. DNA for the CDR3: TGTGCCAGCAGCCCACAGGGACAGGTCTATGGCTACACCTTC.

The rearrangement joins TRBV29-1 to TRBJ2-3; either TRBD1 or TRBD2 may fit D (6 bases each). The CDR3 covers 13 residues. The germline V gene encodes CDR1 SQVTM and CDR2 ANQGSEA. V was shortened by 6 bases and J by 2 bases, with 12 bases between the two germline ends. CDR3 nucleotide sequence: TGCAGCGTAATCGGGGGCGTCACAGATACGCAGTATTTT. Translated, it gives CSVIGGVTDTQYF.